The T cell receptor beta chain under discussion was sequenced for a study of blood T cell repertoires in COVID-19. Study-wide background: T cells, B-cell-depleted T cells, or PBMCs supplied cDNA or gDNA.

TCRdb's table, derived via immunoSEQ multiplex PCR, lists solely in-frame clones and lacks some. The table lists over 150,000 clones, about 86% of them singletons. This clone was picked up one time. Trimming cost V 7 bases and J 0 bases; bases outside gene matches: 5. From germline, CDR1 is SGDLS and CDR2 YYNGEE. The CDR3 has 14 amino acids. The sample comprised peripheral blood. This TCR was recovered from a man aged 45-60 years with active or convalescent COVID-19. The chain recombines TRBV9 with TRBJ1-1, with 8 bases identical to TRBD1. CDR3 coding DNA: TGTGCCAGCGGAGGACAGGGCTTGAACACTGAAGCTTTCTTT. Its protein is CASGGQGLNTEAFF.